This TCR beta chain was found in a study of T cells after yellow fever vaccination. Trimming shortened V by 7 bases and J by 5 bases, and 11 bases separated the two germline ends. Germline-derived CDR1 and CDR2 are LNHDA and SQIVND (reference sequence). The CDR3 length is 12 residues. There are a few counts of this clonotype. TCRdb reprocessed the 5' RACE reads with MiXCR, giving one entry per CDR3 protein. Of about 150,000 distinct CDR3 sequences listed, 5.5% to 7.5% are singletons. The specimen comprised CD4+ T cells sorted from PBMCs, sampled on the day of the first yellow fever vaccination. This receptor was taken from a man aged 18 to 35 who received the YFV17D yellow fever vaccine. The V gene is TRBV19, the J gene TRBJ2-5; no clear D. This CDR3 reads CASTPNRETQYF. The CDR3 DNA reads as TGTGCCAGTACTCCAAACCGGGAGACCCAGTACTTC. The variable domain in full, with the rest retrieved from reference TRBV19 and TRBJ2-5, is DGGITQSPKYLFRKEGQNVTLSCEQNLNHDAMYWYRQDPGQGLRLIYYSQIVNDFQKGDIAEGYSVSREKKESFPLTVTSAQKNPTAFYLCASTPNRETQYFGPGTRLLVL.